The rows below give T cell receptor beta chains drawn from one sample of a study of cytomegalovirus exposure and HLA in healthy donors. TCRdb keeps only in-frame clones here, not all; method: immunoSEQ multiplex PCR. The repertoire holds tens of thousands of clones, with about 88% as singletons. Input material: PBMCs. Every receptor here comes from a woman under 40 in good health and CMV-seronegative. The CDR3 runs from the conserved cysteine through the conserved F or W. D genes are given only for firm matches.

J	V	D	DNA	CDR3
TRBJ2-7	TRBV5-1	TRBD1	TGCGCCAGCAGCTGGGAGCCGGGACAGCGAATCTACGAGCAGTACTTC	CASSWEPGQRIYEQYF
TRBJ2-7	TRBV10-3	TRBD2	TGTGCCATCAGGGGGGGGGACCTGACCTACGAGCAGTACTTC	CAIRGGDLTYEQYF
TRBJ2-1	TRBV4-1	TRBD2	TGCGCCAGCAGCCAAGAACCCACTAGCGCCTACAATGAGCAGTTCTTC	CASSQEPTSAYNEQFF
TRBJ1-2	TRBV27	TRBD1	TGTGCCAGCAGTTCCCTCCCAGGGGGCGCGGGCTATGGCTACACCTTC	CASSSLPGGAGYGYTF
TRBJ1-5	TRBV6-6	TRBD1	TGTGCCAGCAGTTACTACCGAGACAGGGGTGGACAGCCCCAGCATTTT	CASSYYRDRGGQPQHF
TRBJ2-5	TRBV27	NA	TGTGCCAGCAGCCCCGGGGGGCGCGGGACCCAGTACTTC	CASSPGGRGTQYF
TRBJ1-2	TRBV11-2	TRBD1	TGTGCCAGCGGACAAACAGGGGCGAGCGGGGGCTACACCTTC	CASGQTGASGGYTF
TRBJ1-1	TRBV19	NA	TGTGCCAGTAGTATATTGTTGGGGGGGGACACTGAAGCTTTCTTT	CASSILLGGDTEAFF
TRBJ2-3	TRBV7-6	NA	TGTGCCAGCAGCAGGGGATTAACCAACACAGATACGCAGTATTTT	CASSRGLTNTDTQYF
TRBJ2-2	TRBV4-2	TRBD2	TGTGCCAGCTCGTGGAGCGGGAGCACCGGGGAGCTGTTTTTT	CASSWSGSTGELFF
TRBJ2-3	TRBV5-1	TRBD2	TGCGCCAGCAGCACGGGGACTAGCGGGATTACGCAGTATTTT	CASSTGTSGITQYF
TRBJ2-1	TRBV28	TRBD2	TGTGCCAGCAGTTTGGACGGGAGGGCCGTTAATGAGCAGTTCTTC	CASSLDGRAVNEQFF
TRBJ2-2	TRBV27	TRBD1	TGTGCCAGCAGTTTATTGGGGACAGGGGGCTCCGGGGAGCTGTTTTTT	CASSLLGTGGSGELFF
TRBJ2-2	TRBV7-2	TRBD2	TGTGCCAGCAGCTTAGGACTAGCCGGCGGGTCCGGGGAGCTGTTTTTT	CASSLGLAGGSGELFF
TRBJ2-2	TRBV11-3	TRBD2	TGTGCCAGCAGCGGAGGGACTAGCGGATCTACCGGGGAGCTGTTTTTT	CASSGGTSGSTGELFF
TRBJ2-5	TRBV6-1	TRBD2	TGTGCCAGCAGTGGAGGAGCGGGAACCCAAGAGACCCAGTACTTC	CASSGGAGTQETQYF
TRBJ2-3	TRBV9	TRBD2	TGTGCCAGCAGCCCCCGAGCGGGAGAAGAGGATACGCAGTATTTT	CASSPRAGEEDTQYF
TRBJ2-7	TRBV15	TRBD2	TGTGCCACCAGCAGGGGGGGGTCCTACGAGCAGTACTTC	CATSRGGSYEQYF
TRBJ2-5	TRBV28	TRBD1	TGTGCCAGTACCCCGACAGGGCAAGAGACCCAGTACTTC	CASTPTGQETQYF
TRBJ1-5	TRBV2	TRBD1	TGTGCCAGCAGTAGATCCGGGACAGGGCTGCATCGCAATCAGCCCCAGCATTTT	CASSRSGTGLHRNQPQHF
TRBJ2-7	TRBV5-1	NA	TGCGCCAGCAGCTTGCAGAACGAGCAGTACTTC	CASSLQNEQYF
TRBJ1-1	TRBV30	NA	TGTGCCTGGAGTCCAACTACGGCCCTCCACGGGAACACTGAAGCTTTCTTT	CAWSPTTALHGNTEAFF
TRBJ2-7	TRBV21-1	NA	TGTGCCAGCAGCAATAACGAGGAGGAGTACTTC	CASSNNEEEYF
TRBJ2-2	TRBV5-1	NA	TGCGCCAGCAGCAGGGGTGCGGGAAACACCGGGGAGCTGTTTTTT	CASSRGAGNTGELFF
TRBJ2-1	TRBV7-2	TRBD1	TGTGCCAGCAGCTTAGGGCAGACAGGGAATGAGCAGTTCTTC	CASSLGQTGNEQFF
TRBJ2-7	TRBV6-5	NA	TGTGCCAGCAGTTCCTACAGGGTGAACTACGAGCAGTACTTC	CASSSYRVNYEQYF
TRBJ2-2	TRBV7-8	NA	TGTGCCAGCAGCTTAGTTATATCGGTCTCCGGGGAGCTGTTTTTT	CASSLVISVSGELFF
TRBJ1-4	TRBV6-1	TRBD1	TGTGCCAGCAGTGCCCGACAGGGTTACGAGAAAAAACTGTTTTTT	CASSARQGYEKKLFF
TRBJ1-2	TRBV21-1	NA	TGTGCCAGCAGTAAAGAGGGGAGACAGGGACGGAATGGCTACACCTTC	CASSKEGRQGRNGYTF
TRBJ2-1	TRBV30	TRBD2	TGTGCCTGGAGGGTAGCGGGAGGCTCTCGATCCTACAATGAGCAGTTCTTC	CAWRVAGGSRSYNEQFF
TRBJ1-2	TRBV7-8	TRBD1	TGTGCCAGCAGCTTAACAGGGGGCAACTATGGCTACACCTTC	CASSLTGGNYGYTF
TRBJ2-6	TRBV9	NA	TGTGCCAGCAGCGTAGGGTGGGGCGTTGGGGCCAACGTCCTGACTTTC	CASSVGWGVGANVLTF
TRBJ2-5	TRBV9	NA	TGTGCCAGCAGCCCGGGGGGGACAGCAGAAGAGACCCAGTACTTC	CASSPGGTAEETQYF
TRBJ1-2	TRBV2	TRBD1	TGTGCCAGCAGTTTTACAGGGGAAGGCTACACCTTC	CASSFTGEGYTF
TRBJ1-2	TRBV6-6	TRBD1	TGTGCCAGCAGTTACTTGACCCGGGACAGGGGGCGTATCCTCGCCTTC	CASSYLTRDRGRILAF
TRBJ1-1	TRBV6-1	NA	TGTGCCATCAGTGAGTCCAGAGCGGCCGGGGGCACTGAAGCTTTCTTT	CAISESRAAGGTEAFF
TRBJ1-5	TRBV27	TRBD1	TGTGCCAGCAGTTTAAGGGGGGAATCCGGGACAGGGTACGATCAGCCCCAGCATTTT	CASSLRGESGTGYDQPQHF
TRBJ2-7	TRBV9	NA	TGTGCCAGCAGCGTAGGCGGGACGGTCTCCTACGAGCAGTACTTC	CASSVGGTVSYEQYF
TRBJ2-5	TRBV7-8	TRBD2	TGTGCCAGCAGCTTAGTTAGGAATATAGCGGGAGGGAACAAAGAGACCCAGTACTTC	CASSLVRNIAGGNKETQYF
TRBJ2-7	TRBV27	TRBD1	TGTGCCAGCAGTTTAGGACAGGGGGCGATCTACGAGCAGTACTTC	CASSLGQGAIYEQYF
TRBJ2-3	TRBV2	NA	TGTGCCAGCAGTGGGCGGCAGGGGACAGATACGCAGTATTTT	CASSGRQGTDTQYF
TRBJ2-7	TRBV6-5	NA	TGTGCCAGCCAGACAGACCTATCTTCCTACGAGCAGTACTTC	CASQTDLSSYEQYF